The 11 T cell receptor beta chains below were found in one sample sequenced in a study of blood T cell repertoires in COVID-19. Produced via immunoSEQ multiplex PCR; TCRdb's table is partial and in-frame only. The table has about 170,000 clones, around 83% seen once; the top ten hold around 7%. The sample comprised peripheral blood. The receptors stem from a woman of 80 years or more in a cohort sampled during active or convalescent COVID-19.

The chain links TRBV10-3 to TRBJ1-4, with a tentative D call TRBD1 (5 bases). Trimming shortened V by 3 bases and J by 2 bases, and 10 bases separated the two germline ends. The CDR3 extends over 15 amino acids. The germline V gene has CDR1 ENHRY and CDR2 SYGVKD. The CDR3 DNA sequence: TGTGCCATCAGTGATCCCGGGGGTACTAATGAAAAACTGTTTTTT. Translated: CAISDPGGTNEKLFF.

This clone has only a few counts. This rearrangement joins TRBV18 to TRBJ2-5; TRBD1 agrees at 7 bases. The CDR3 covers 15 residues. J lost 1 base, V lost 3 bases, and 5 bases had no gene match. In germline, CDR1 is KGHSH, CDR2 LQKENI. The CDR3 DNA reads TGTGCCAGCTCACCCGGGACAGTCCTCCAAGAGACCCAGTACTTC. Its translation: CASSPGTVLQETQYF. Full variable domain (missing parts from reference TRBV18 and TRBJ2-5): NAGVMQNPRHLVRRRGQEARLRCSPMKGHSHVYWYRQLPEEGLKFMVYLQKENIIDESGMPKERFSAEFPKEGPSILRIQQVVRGDSAAYFCASSPGTVLQETQYFGPGTRLLVL.

The chain combines TRBV6-2 or TRBV6-3 with TRBJ2-7; 8 nucleotides align to TRBD2. V dropped 5 bases and J dropped 5; count of bases not matched to a gene: 8. Germline loops: CDR1 MNHEY, CDR2 SVGEGT. CDR3 length: 14 amino acids. This CDR3 is CASSRGLAGNEQYF. The CDR3, as DNA: TGTGCCAGCAGTCGTGGACTAGCAGGGAACGAGCAGTACTTC.

Concerning this clone itself: This sample includes further DNA sequences coding for the same CDR3. CDR3 nucleotide sequence: TGTGCCAGCAGCTCTCAGGGGGTTACTGAAGCTTTCTTT. Amino acids: CASSSQGVTEAFF. The genes are TRBV7-2 and TRBJ1-1; TRBD1 matches at 7 bases. The CDR3 loop spans 13 amino acids. CDR1 SGHTA and CDR2 FQGNSA come from the germline V gene. With 4 bases clipped from V and 5 bases from J, the junction kept 4 bases outside the gene matches.

The genes are TRBV7-2 and TRBJ1-2, with 11 bases identical to TRBD1. Germline CDR1 is SGHTA and CDR2 is FQGNSA. The length of the CDR3 is 15 residues. With 7 bases clipped from V and 5 bases from J, the junction kept 9 bases outside the gene matches. The CDR3 is CASTWTGGSWYGYTF. CDR3 bases: TGTGCCAGCACATGGACAGGGGGCAGCTGGTATGGCTACACCTTC.

V gene TRBV9 combines with J gene TRBJ2-3, with 8 bases lining up with TRBD2. The CDR3 runs 17 residues. Germline CDR1 reads SGDLS; CDR2 reads YYNGEE. V shed 3 bases and J 0 bases; nucleotides not matched to a gene: 9. CDR3 in amino acids: CASSAPGGGGSTDTQYF. Here the CDR3 DNA reads TGTGCCAGCAGCGCACCGGGGGGCGGGGGGAGCACAGATACGCAGTATTTT.

The chain uses TRBV9 and TRBJ1-6; TRBD1 might be the D (5 bases). The CDR3 is 14 residues long. Trimming pared 3 bases from V and 3 bases from J, leaving 7 bases between. The germline V gene has CDR1 SGDLS and CDR2 YYNGEE. This CDR3 is CASSGQNYNSPLHF. CDR3 nucleotides: TGTGCCAGCAGCGGACAGAACTATAATTCACCCCTCCACTTT.

The chain carries TRBV4-2 and TRBJ1-3; D is possibly TRBD1 (6 bases). Germline V lookup: CDR1 LGHNA, CDR2 YNFKEQ. The V and J ends lost 4 bases and 8 bases respectively, with 15 bases between them. This CDR3 has 14 residues. The CDR3 DNA sequence: TGTGCCAGCAGCCCTGGACAGTATTGGGACACCATATATTTT. Its protein product is CASSPGQYWDTIYF.

The rearrangement uses TRBV7-9 and TRBJ2-5; the D gene is possibly TRBD1 (6 bases). CDR1 SEHNR and CDR2 FQNEAQ come from the germline V gene (reference sequence). Trimming took off 5 bases at V and 2 bases at J, with 12 bases between the two ends. The CDR3 consists of 14 residues. The CDR3 loop is CASSLGTKQETQYF. As DNA, the CDR3 is TGTGCCAGCAGCCTTGGGACAAAACAAGAGACCCAGTACTTC.

DNA for the CDR3: TGTGCCAGCAGTTTGGACAGTATCCACGAGCAGTACTTC. Protein: CASSLDSIHEQYF. V and J are TRBV12-3 or TRBV12-4 and TRBJ2-7; D is possibly TRBD1 (6 bases). Trimming shortened V by 3 bases and J by 5 bases, and 11 bases separated the two germline ends. This CDR3 comprises 13 residues.

This rearrangement joins TRBV10-3 to TRBJ1-1; D is uncertain. CDR3 length: 16 amino acids. Germline V lookup: CDR1 ENHRY, CDR2 SYGVKD. V was trimmed by 0 bases and J by 1 base, leaving 12 bases between them. The CDR3 nucleotides are TGTGCCATCAGTGAGTCGCAGGTGTTGAGGAACACTGAAGCTTTCTTT. Translated: CAISESQVLRNTEAFF.